Sequencing of this T cell receptor (beta chain) was carried out in a study of a mutant IDH1 vaccine in newly diagnosed glioma. The repertoire was sequenced with immunoSEQ multiplex PCR; TCRdb's copy has only in-frame clones and lacks some. The table lists 95,000 to 120,000 clones, roughly 90% of them singletons. Comments on this clone: Its matching antigen is unknown.

Described time point: week 11, during vaccination. Doses consisted of 300 ug of mutant IDH1 20-mer peptide each, paired with topical imiquimod. The sequencing used PBMCs, collected from a glioma patient whose treatment included an IDH1 peptide vaccine. The TCR originated in a woman in her fifties or sixties with glioma.

CDR3 protein: CASRAAVRQGLGNTIYF. The CDR3 coding sequence is TGCGCCAGCCGGGCCGCAGTGAGACAGGGGCTTGGAAACACCATATATTTT. The chain has TRBV5-1 and TRBJ1-3; TRBD1 aligns across 8 bases. The V segment lost 7 bases and the J segment 3 bases; nucleotides outside the gene matches: 15. Germline V gives CDR1 SGHRS, CDR2 YFSETQ. The CDR3 extends over 17 amino acids. The complete variable domain, with remaining parts taken from reference TRBV5-1 and TRBJ1-3, reads KAGVTQTPRYLIKTRGQQVTLSCSPISGHRSVSWYQQTPGQGLQFLFEYFSETQRNKGNFPGRFSGRQFSNSRSEMNVSTLELGDSALYLCASRAAVRQGLGNTIYFGEGSWLTVV.